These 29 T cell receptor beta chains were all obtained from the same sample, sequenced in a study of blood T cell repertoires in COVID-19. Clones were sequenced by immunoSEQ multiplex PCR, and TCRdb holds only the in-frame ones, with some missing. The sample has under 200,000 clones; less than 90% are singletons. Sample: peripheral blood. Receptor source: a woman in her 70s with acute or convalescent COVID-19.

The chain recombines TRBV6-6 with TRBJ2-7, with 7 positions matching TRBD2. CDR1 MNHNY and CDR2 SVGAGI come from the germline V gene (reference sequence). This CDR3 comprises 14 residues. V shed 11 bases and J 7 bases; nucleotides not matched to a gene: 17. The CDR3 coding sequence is TGTGCCTCCACTGAGCGGGGATGGGGGTGGGAGCAGTACTTC. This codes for CASTERGWGWEQYF.

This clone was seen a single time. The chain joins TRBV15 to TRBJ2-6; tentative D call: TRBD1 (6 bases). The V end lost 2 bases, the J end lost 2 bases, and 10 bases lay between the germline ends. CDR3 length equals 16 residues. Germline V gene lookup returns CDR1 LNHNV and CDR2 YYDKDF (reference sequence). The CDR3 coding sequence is TGTGCCACCAGCAGACGGCAGGGGCCTGGGGCCAACGTCCTGACTTTC. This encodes CATSRRQGPGANVLTF.

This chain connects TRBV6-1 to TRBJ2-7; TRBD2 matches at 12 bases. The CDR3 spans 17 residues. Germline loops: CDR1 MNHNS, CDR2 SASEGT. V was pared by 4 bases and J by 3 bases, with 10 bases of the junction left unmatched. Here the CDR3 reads CASSGTRLLAGGYEQYF. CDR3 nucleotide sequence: TGTGCCAGCAGTGGCACCCGTTTACTAGCGGGGGGCTACGAGCAGTACTTC.

The CDR3 DNA follows: TGTGCCAGCAGCCGGGGACTAGCAGAATACAATGAGCAGTTCTTC. Protein sequence: CASSRGLAEYNEQFF. The chain is built from TRBV2 and TRBJ2-1; 9 bases are shared with TRBD2. Germline CDR1 and CDR2: SNHLY and FYNNEI. The CDR3 is made up of 15 amino acids. After removal of 6 bases from V and 4 bases from J, the junction contained 7 bases not matched to a gene.

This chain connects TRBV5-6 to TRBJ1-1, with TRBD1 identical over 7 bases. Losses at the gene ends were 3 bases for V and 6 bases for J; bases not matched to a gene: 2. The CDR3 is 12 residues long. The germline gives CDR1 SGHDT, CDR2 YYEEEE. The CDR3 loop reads CASSSGTAEAFF. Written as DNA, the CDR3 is TGTGCCAGCAGCTCTGGGACAGCTGAAGCTTTCTTT.

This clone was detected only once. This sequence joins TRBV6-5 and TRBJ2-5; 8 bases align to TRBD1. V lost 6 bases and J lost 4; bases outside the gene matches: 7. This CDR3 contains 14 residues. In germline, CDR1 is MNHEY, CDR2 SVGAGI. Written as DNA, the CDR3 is TGTGCCAGCAGGCTGGACAGGGTCCTAGAGACCCAGTACTTC. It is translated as CASRLDRVLETQYF.

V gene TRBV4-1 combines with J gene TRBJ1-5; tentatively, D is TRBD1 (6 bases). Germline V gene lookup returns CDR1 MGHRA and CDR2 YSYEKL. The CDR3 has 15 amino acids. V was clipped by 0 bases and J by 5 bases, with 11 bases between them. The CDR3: CASSQDSQGYQPQHF. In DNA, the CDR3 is TGCGCCAGCAGCCAAGATAGCCAGGGGTATCAGCCCCAGCATTTT.

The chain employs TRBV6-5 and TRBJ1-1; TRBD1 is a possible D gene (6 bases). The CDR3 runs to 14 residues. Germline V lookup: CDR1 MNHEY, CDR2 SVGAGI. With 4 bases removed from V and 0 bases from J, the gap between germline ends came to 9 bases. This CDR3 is CASSSTGMNTEAFF. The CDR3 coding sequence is TGTGCCAGCAGTTCAACAGGGATGAACACTGAAGCTTTCTTT.

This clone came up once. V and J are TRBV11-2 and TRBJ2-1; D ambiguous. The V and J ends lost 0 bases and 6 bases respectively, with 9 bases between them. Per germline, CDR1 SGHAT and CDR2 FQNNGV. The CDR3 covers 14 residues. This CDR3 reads CASSLDPATNEQFF. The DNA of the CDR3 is TGTGCCAGCAGCTTAGACCCAGCGACCAATGAGCAGTTCTTC.

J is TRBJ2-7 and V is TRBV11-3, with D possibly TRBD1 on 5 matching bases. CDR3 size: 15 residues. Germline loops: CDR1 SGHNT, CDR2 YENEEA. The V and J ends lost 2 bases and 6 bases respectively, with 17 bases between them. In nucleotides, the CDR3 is TGTGCCAGCAGCTTATCCCAGGGAATTGGCGGCGAGCAGTACTTC. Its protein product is CASSLSQGIGGEQYF.

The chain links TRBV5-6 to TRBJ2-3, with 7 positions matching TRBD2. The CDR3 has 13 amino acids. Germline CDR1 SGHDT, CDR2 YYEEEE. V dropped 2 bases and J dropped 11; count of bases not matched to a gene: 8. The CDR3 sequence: CASSFDQRERQYF. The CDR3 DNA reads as TGTGCCAGCAGCTTTGACCAGCGGGAACGGCAGTATTTT.

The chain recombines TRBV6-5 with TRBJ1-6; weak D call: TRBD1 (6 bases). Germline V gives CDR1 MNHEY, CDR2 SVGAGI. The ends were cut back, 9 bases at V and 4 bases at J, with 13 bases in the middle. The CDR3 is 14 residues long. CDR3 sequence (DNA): TGTGCCAGTTGGACAGCCTCTTATAATTCACCCCTCCACTTT. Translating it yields CASWTASYNSPLHF.

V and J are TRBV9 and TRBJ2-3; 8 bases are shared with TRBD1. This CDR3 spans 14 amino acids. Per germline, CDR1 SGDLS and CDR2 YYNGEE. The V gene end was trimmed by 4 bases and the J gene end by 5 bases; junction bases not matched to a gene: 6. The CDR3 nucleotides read TGTGCCAGCAGCACCGGACAGGGTAGAGATACGCAGTATTTT. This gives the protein CASSTGQGRDTQYF.

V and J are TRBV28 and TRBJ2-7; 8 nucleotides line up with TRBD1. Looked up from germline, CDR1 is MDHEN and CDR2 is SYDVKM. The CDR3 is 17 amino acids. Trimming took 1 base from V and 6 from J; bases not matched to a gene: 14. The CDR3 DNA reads TGTGCCAGCAGTTTATTAGATGGGTCTTGGACAGGGACCGAGCAGTACTTC. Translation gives CASSLLDGSWTGTEQYF. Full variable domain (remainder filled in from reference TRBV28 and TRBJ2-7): DVKVTQSSRYLVKRTGEKVFLECVQDMDHENMFWYRQDPGLGLRLIYFSYDVKMKEKGDIPEGYSVSREKKERFSLILESASTNQTSMYLCASSLLDGSWTGTEQYFGPGTRLTVT.

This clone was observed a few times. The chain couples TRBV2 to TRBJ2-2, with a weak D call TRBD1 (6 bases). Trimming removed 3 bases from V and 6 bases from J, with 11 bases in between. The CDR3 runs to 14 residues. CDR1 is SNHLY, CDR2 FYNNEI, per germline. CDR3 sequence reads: CASSDAGESGELFF. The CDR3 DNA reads TGTGCCAGCAGTGACGCAGGGGAATCCGGGGAGCTGTTTTTT.

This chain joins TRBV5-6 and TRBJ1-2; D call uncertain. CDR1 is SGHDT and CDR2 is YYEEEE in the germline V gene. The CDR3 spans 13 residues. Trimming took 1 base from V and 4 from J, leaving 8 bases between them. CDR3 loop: CASSLWNSYGYTF. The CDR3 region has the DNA TGTGCCAGCAGCTTGTGGAACAGCTATGGCTACACCTTC.

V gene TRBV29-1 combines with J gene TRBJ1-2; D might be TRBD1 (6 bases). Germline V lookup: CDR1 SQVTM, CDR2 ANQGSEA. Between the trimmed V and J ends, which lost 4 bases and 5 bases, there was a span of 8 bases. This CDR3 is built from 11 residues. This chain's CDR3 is CSVGQEYGYTF. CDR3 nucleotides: TGCAGCGTTGGACAGGAATATGGCTACACCTTC.

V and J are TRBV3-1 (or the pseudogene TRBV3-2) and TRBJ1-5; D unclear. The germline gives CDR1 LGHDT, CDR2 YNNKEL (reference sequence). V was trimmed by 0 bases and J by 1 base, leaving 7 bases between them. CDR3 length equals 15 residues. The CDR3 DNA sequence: TGTGCCAGCAGCCAAGACGGCGGGAGCAATCAGCCCCAGCATTTT. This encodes CASSQDGGSNQPQHF.

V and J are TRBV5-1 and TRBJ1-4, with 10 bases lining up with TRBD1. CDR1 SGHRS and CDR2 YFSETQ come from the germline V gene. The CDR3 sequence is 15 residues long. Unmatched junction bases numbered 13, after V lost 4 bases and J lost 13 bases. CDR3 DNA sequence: TGCGCCAGCAGCCTAGAGACAGGGGGCCGAGGGGGACTGTTTTTT. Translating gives CASSLETGGRGGLFF.

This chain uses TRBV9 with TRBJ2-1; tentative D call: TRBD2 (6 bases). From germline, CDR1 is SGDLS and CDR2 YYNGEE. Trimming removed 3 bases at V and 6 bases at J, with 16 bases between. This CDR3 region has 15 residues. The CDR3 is CASSATRAGGNEQFF. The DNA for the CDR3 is TGTGCCAGCAGCGCGACTAGGGCTGGGGGCAATGAGCAGTTCTTC.

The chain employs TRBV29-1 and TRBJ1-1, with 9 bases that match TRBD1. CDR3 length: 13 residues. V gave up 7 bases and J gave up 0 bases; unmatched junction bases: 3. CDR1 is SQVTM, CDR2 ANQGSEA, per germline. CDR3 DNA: TGCAGCGCTCGGACAGGGGTGAACACTGAAGCTTTCTTT. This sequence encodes CSARTGVNTEAFF.

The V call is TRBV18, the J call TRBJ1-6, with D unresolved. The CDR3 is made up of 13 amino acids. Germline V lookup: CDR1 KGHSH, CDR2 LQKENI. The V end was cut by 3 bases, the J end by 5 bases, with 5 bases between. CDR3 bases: TGTGCCAGCTCACCCCTCGATAATTCACCCCTCCACTTT. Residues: CASSPLDNSPLHF.

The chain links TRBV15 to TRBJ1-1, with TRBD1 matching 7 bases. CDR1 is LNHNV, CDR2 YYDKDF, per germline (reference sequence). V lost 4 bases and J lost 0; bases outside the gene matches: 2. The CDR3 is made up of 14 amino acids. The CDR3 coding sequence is TGTGCCACCAGCAAGACAGGGATGAACACTGAAGCTTTCTTT. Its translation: CATSKTGMNTEAFF. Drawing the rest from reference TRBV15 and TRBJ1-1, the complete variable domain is DAMVIQNPRYQVTQFGKPVTLSCSQTLNHNVMYWYQQKSSQAPKLLFHYYDKDFNNEADTPDNFQSRRPNTSFCFLDIRSPGLGDTAMYLCATSKTGMNTEAFFGQGTRLTVV.

The CDR3 DNA reads as TGCGCCAGCAGCTTGGCCCCCGGCGGCCCCGGCGGCACAGATACGCAGTATTTT. Translating it yields CASSLAPGGPGGTDTQYF. The chain links TRBV5-1 to TRBJ2-3, with D uncertain. Germline V CDR1 and CDR2: SGHRS, YFSETQ. CDR3 length: 18 residues. Trimming left V 0 bases short and J 1 base short, with 18 bases between.

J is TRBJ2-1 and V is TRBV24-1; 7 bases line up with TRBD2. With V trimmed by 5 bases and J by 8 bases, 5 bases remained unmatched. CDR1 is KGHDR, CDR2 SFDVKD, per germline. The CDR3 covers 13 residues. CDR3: CATSAAGVHEQFF. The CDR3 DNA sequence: TGTGCCACCAGTGCGGCGGGAGTACATGAGCAGTTCTTC.

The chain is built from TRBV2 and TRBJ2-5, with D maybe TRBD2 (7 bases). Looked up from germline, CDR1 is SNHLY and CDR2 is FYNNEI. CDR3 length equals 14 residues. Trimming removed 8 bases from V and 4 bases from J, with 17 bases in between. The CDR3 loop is CASDELRGGETQYF. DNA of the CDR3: TGTGCCAGCGATGAATTAAGGGGGGGAGAGACCCAGTACTTC.

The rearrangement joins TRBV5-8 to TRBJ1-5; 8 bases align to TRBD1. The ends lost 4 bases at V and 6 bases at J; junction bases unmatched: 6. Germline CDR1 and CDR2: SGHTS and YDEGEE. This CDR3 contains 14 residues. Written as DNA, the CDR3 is TGTGCCAGCAGCCTTGGACAGGGCGGTCAGCCCCAGCATTTT. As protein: CASSLGQGGQPQHF. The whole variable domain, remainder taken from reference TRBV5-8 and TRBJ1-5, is EAGVTQSPTHLIKTRGQQATLRCSPISGHTSVYWYQQALGLGLQFLLWYDEGEERNRGNFPPRFSGRQFPNYSSELNVNALELEDSALYLCASSLGQGGQPQHFGDGTRLSIL.

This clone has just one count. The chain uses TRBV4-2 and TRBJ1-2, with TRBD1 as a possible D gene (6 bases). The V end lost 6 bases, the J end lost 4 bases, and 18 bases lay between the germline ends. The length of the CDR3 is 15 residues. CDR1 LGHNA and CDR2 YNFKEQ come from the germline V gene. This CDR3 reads CASRYSQGSPYGYTF. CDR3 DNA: TGTGCCAGCAGGTATTCTCAGGGGTCTCCCTATGGCTACACCTTC.

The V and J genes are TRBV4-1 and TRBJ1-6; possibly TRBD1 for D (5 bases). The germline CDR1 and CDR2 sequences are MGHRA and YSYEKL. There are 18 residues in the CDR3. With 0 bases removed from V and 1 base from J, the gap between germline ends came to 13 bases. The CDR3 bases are TGCGCCAGCAGCCAAGACGTTGGGGGGACTTCCTATAATTCACCCCTCCACTTT. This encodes CASSQDVGGTSYNSPLHF.